Listed below are T cell receptor beta chains from one sample, sequenced in a study of Graves' ophthalmopathy and Graves' hyperthyroidism. TCRdb called the multiplex PCR reads again in MiXCR, with one record for every CDR3 protein. The sample holds roughly 700,000 distinct CDR3 sequences; about 44% are singletons and the top ten take 40% to 45%. Sequenced material: peripheral blood. Source of these receptors: an adult man with Graves' ophthalmopathy. Each CDR3 is given with its conserved first and last residue. The order of the fields is V gene, clone size, D gene, J gene, CDR3 protein, CDR3 DNA. A D gene is named only where the DNA matches it firmly. The size field is filled for only some rows; it gives once, few, many or a size class.

>TRBV6-6|.|TRBD1|TRBJ2-7
CASRRSGQGIYEQYF
TGTGCCAGCAGGAGGTCGGGACAGGGGATTTACGAGCAGTACTTC
>TRBV7-8|few|TRBD1|TRBJ2-2
CASSLEGWGTGADTGELFF
TGTGCCAGCAGCTTAGAGGGTTGGGGGACAGGGGCGGACACCGGGGAGCTGTTTTTT
>TRBV15|.|.|TRBJ2-7
CATSRSLDPSYEQYF
TGTGCCACCAGCAGATCCCTAGACCCCAGCTACGAGCAGTACTTC
>TRBV11-2|.|.|TRBJ1-3
CASSLHTFTTGNTIYF
TGTGCCAGCAGCTTACATACCTTCACGACTGGAAACACCATATATTTT
>TRBV29-1|.|TRBD1|TRBJ1-2
CSLDREVLYGYTF
TGCAGCCTCGACAGGGAGGTGCTCTATGGCTACACCTTC
>TRBV12-3/TRBV12-4|.|TRBD1|TRBJ1-1
CASSQDRGPEAFF
TGTGCCAGCAGCCAGGACAGGGGGCCTGAAGCTTTCTTT
>TRBV12-3/TRBV12-4|many|.|TRBJ1-5
CASSPTLGGNQPQHF
TGTGCCAGCAGTCCTACCCTGGGCGGCAATCAGCCCCAGCATTTT
>TRBV10-3|.|TRBD1|TRBJ1-2
CAIRDDRELGYGYTF
TGTGCCATCAGGGATGACAGGGAACTGGGGTATGGCTACACCTTC
>TRBV7-2|.|TRBD1|TRBJ2-7
CASSRARTGGYEQYF
TGTGCCAGCAGTCGCGCGAGGACAGGGGGCTACGAGCAGTACTTC
>TRBV10-2|few|.|TRBJ1-2
CASSESGGLIYGYTF
TGCGCCAGCAGTGAGTCAGGGGGTCTGATCTATGGCTACACCTTC
>TRBV7-9|.|.|TRBJ1-1
CASSSGVLMNTEAFF
TGTGCCAGCAGCTCGGGAGTGCTAATGAACACTGAAGCTTTCTTT
>TRBV2|many|.|TRBJ1-4
CASRPVEFKAEKLFF
TGTGCCAGCCGTCCCGTAGAGTTTAAGGCAGAAAAACTGTTTTTT
>TRBV29-1|.|.|TRBJ2-7
CSLGGVGNEQYF
TGCAGCTTAGGAGGGGTTGGGAACGAGCAGTACTTC
>TRBV20-1|.|TRBD2|TRBJ2-7
CSARPGSGRFYEQYF
TGCAGTGCCAGGCCAGGTAGCGGGAGGTTCTACGAGCAGTACTTC
>TRBV9|.|.|TRBJ2-7
CASSVGAGPGEQYF
TGTGCCAGCAGCGTAGGGGCAGGGCCAGGCGAGCAGTACTTC
>TRBV2|.|TRBD1|TRBJ1-5
CASRGTDQPQHF
TGTGCCAGCAGGGGGACAGATCAGCCCCAGCATTTT
>TRBV10-3|many|.|TRBJ1-2
CAISEQPRRAGYTF
TGTGCCATCAGTGAACAGCCCCGCCGGGCTGGCTACACCTTC
>TRBV7-2|many|.|TRBJ1-1
CASSPHLAFF
TGTGCCAGCAGCCCCCACTTAGCTTTCTTT
>TRBV2|.|TRBD2|TRBJ2-5
CASSSGTSGGQETQYF
TGTGCCAGCAGTTCTGGGACTAGCGGGGGGCAAGAGACCCAGTACTTC
>TRBV20-1|many|.|TRBJ1-5
CSALGGRSQHF
TGCAGTGCCCTGGGAGGGAGATCCCAGCATTTT
>TRBV20-1|.|TRBD1|TRBJ2-3
CSATPGTGTDTQYF
TGCAGTGCCACCCCCGGGACAGGCACAGATACGCAGTATTTT
>TRBV6-6|few|.|TRBJ1-1
CASSEIDGPNTEAFF
TGTGCCAGCAGTGAGATCGACGGACCGAACACTGAAGCTTTCTTT
>TRBV19|.|TRBD1|TRBJ1-1
CASSVGQGRYHTEAFF
TGTGCCAGTAGTGTGGGACAGGGGCGATATCACACTGAAGCTTTCTTT
>TRBV24-1|.|.|TRBJ2-2
CATSVGGSGTGKLFF
TGTGCCACCAGTGTCGGGGGTTCGGGCACCGGGAAGCTGTTTTTT
>TRBV6-1|few|.|TRBJ2-7
CASSPDTYYEQYF
TGTGCCAGCAGTCCGGACACATACTACGAGCAGTACTTC
>TRBV2|many|TRBD1|TRBJ2-7
CASTPDRTSYEQYF
TGTGCCAGTACTCCGGACAGGACATCCTACGAGCAGTACTTC
>TRBV19|.|.|TRBJ2-3
CASGYRAYTDTQYF
TGTGCCAGCGGGTACAGGGCATACACAGATACGCAGTATTTT
>TRBV2|many|TRBD2|TRBJ2-7
CASRASGAYEQYF
TGTGCCAGCAGGGCTAGCGGCGCCTACGAGCAGTACTTC
>TRBV7-6|few|.|TRBJ1-1
CASSLGGGHLNTEAFF
TGTGCCAGCAGCTTAGGGGGGGGGCACCTGAACACTGAAGCTTTCTTT
>TRBV29-1|.|.|TRBJ2-2
CSVEDRWGTGELFF
TGCAGCGTTGAAGATCGATGGGGCACCGGGGAGCTGTTTTTT
>TRBV20-1|many|TRBD1|TRBJ2-7
CSAFRDSYEQYF
TGCAGTGCTTTCAGGGACAGTTACGAGCAGTACTTC
>TRBV20-1|.|.|TRBJ2-5
CSARPLTQETQYF
TGCAGTGCTAGACCCCTGACGCAAGAGACCCAGTACTTC
>TRBV20-1|.|TRBD1|TRBJ1-5
CSAGSSGQGVLQPQHF
TGCAGTGCTGGGTCATCGGGACAGGGGGTCCTTCAGCCCCAGCATTTT
>TRBV2|few|.|TRBJ2-7
CASRSDTYEQYF
TGTGCCAGCAGGAGTGACACCTACGAGCAGTACTTC
>TRBV10-3|.|TRBD2|TRBJ2-7
CASSFAGGMDEQYF
TGTGCCAGCAGTTTCGCGGGGGGGATGGACGAGCAGTACTTC
>TRBV7-2|few|.|TRBJ2-7
CASSLGFLSEGSYEQYF
TGTGCCAGCAGCTTAGGATTCCTCTCTGAGGGCTCCTACGAGCAGTACTTC
>TRBV10-2|many|.|TRBJ1-2
CASRDQGHYGYTF
TGCGCCAGCAGGGACCAGGGCCACTATGGCTACACCTTC
>TRBV9|many|.|TRBJ1-2
CASSGVGDYGYTF
TGTGCCAGCAGCGGAGTGGGTGACTATGGCTACACCTTC
>TRBV10-3|few|.|TRBJ2-2
CATGTSGGGTGELFF
TGTGCCACCGGAACATCCGGGGGTGGCACCGGGGAGCTGTTTTTT
>TRBV20-1|.|TRBD1|TRBJ2-7
CSAARGQASEEQYF
TGCAGTGCCGCCCGCGGACAGGCCTCTGAGGAGCAGTACTTC
>TRBV7-3|many|TRBD1|TRBJ1-5
CASQWEYRGGPQPQHF
TGTGCCTCTCAGTGGGAGTACAGGGGTGGGCCTCAGCCCCAGCATTTT
>TRBV20-1|once|.|TRBJ2-1
CSAIRDQRNEQFF
TGCAGTGCTATCCGGGACCAACGCAATGAGCAGTTCTTC
>TRBV13|.|.|TRBJ1-4
CASSLSPTGEKLFF
TGTGCCAGCAGCCTGTCTCCCACGGGTGAAAAACTGTTTTTT
>TRBV7-2|.|.|TRBJ2-6
CASSSYRGGNGANVLTF
TGTGCCAGCAGCTCCTACAGGGGGGGGAATGGGGCCAACGTCCTGACTTTC
>TRBV11-1|once|TRBD1|TRBJ2-5
CASSYRTGGGETQYF
TGTGCCAGCAGTTACCGCACAGGGGGCGGAGAGACCCAGTACTTC